These 3 T cell receptor beta chains were sequenced from one sample in a study of siplizumab effects on memory and regulatory T cells. The data were produced by immunoSEQ multiplex PCR, yet TCRdb's version contains in-frame clones alone and is incomplete. The sample has about 72,000 clones; 75% to 95% are singletons. Sequencing was carried out using CD8+ T cells sorted from blood. These receptors all come from a human donor in good health.

This clone was detected once. The chain couples TRBV7-9 to TRBJ2-3, with 7 bases lining up with TRBD1. Germline V gene lookup returns CDR1 SEHNR and CDR2 FQNEAQ (reference sequence). The CDR3 consists of 15 residues. V shed 1 base and J 3 bases; nucleotides not matched to a gene: 4. The CDR3 here is CASSLVKGATDTQYF. CDR3 DNA: TGTGCCAGCAGCTTAGTAAAGGGGGCAACAGATACGCAGTATTTT.

This clone was detected only once. The genes are TRBV4-1 and TRBJ1-2, with a weak D call TRBD1 (6 bases). Trimming removed 7 bases from V and 2 bases from J, with 11 bases in between. The CDR3 length is 13 residues. Germline-derived CDR1 and CDR2 are MGHRA and YSYEKL. The DNA for the CDR3 is TGCGCCAGCACGGAAACAGGGAACTATGGCTACACCTTC. Translating gives CASTETGNYGYTF.

The chain links TRBV5-6 to TRBJ1-3, with D unclear. Trimming removed 7 bases at V and 0 bases at J, with 8 bases between. The CDR3 loop spans 13 amino acids. Germline CDR1 SGHDT, CDR2 YYEEEE. The CDR3 sequence: CASVQSSGNTIYF. The CDR3 DNA is TGTGCCAGCGTCCAAAGCTCTGGAAACACCATATATTTT.